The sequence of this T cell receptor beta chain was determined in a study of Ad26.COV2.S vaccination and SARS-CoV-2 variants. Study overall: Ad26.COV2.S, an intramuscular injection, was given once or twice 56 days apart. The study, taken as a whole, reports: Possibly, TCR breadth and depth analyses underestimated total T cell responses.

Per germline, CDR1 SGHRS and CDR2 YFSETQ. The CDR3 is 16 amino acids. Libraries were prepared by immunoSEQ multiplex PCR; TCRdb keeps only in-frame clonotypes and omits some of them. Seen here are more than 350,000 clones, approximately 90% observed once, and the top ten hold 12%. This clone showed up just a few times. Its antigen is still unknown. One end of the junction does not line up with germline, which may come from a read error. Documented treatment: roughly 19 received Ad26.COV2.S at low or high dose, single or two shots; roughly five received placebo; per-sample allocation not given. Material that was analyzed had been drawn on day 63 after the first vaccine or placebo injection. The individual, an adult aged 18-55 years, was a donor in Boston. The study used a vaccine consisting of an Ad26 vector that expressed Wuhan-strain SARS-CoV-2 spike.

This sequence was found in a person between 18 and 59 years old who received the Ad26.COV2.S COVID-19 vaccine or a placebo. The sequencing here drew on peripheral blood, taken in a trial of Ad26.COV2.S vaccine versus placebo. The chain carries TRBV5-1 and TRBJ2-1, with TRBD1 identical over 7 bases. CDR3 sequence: CASRLGNRGAYNEQFF. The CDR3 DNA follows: TGCGCCAGCAGATTGGGCAACAGGGGAGCCTACAATGAGCAGTTCTTC.